These 26 T cell receptor beta chains originate from one sample sequenced in a study of T cells after yellow fever vaccination. Using its own MiXCR run on the 5' RACE reads, TCRdb lists one record per CDR3 protein. The table lists around 530,000 distinct CDR3 sequences, around a sixth of them singletons, with 17% in the top ten. Sequencing was performed on PBMCs, taken 4 to 6 days after the first yellow fever vaccination. These receptor sequences come from a man aged 18 to 35 who received the YFV17D yellow fever vaccine.

The V call is TRBV20-1, the J call TRBJ1-1, with D perhaps TRBD1 (5 bases). V was shortened by 7 bases and J by 1 base, with 13 bases between the two germline ends. Germline V gives CDR1 DFQATT, CDR2 SNEGSKA (reference sequence). This CDR3 contains 13 residues. CDR3 protein: CSVSGQGNTEAFF. DNA of the CDR3: TGCAGTGTTTCGGGGCAGGGGAACACTGAAGCTTTCTTT.

This clonotype showed up many times. The V call is TRBV5-1, the J call TRBJ1-4, with D possibly being TRBD1 (6 bases). V lost 4 bases and J 4 bases, leaving 11 bases between the germline ends. The CDR3 contains 14 residues. Germline V CDR1 and CDR2: SGHRS, YFSETQ. CDR3 DNA: TGCGCCAGCAGCGACACAGGGAATAATGAAAAACTGTTTTTT. Its translation is CASSDTGNNEKLFF.

The chain employs TRBV4-1 and TRBJ2-5; D possibly uses TRBD1 or TRBD2 (5 bases each). Per the germline V gene, CDR1 is MGHRA and CDR2 is YSYEKL. The germline V and J ends were trimmed by 0 bases and 5 bases, with 10 bases remaining between them. The CDR3 loop spans 14 amino acids. CDR3 region: CASSQDNGDETQYF. The DNA of the CDR3 is TGCGCCAGCAGCCAAGATAATGGGGACGAGACCCAGTACTTC.

This clonotype turned up a few times. This CDR3 reads CSVEQDGDTQYF. CDR3 DNA: TGCAGCGTTGAACAAGACGGAGATACGCAGTATTTT. The rearrangement joins TRBV29-1 to TRBJ2-3, with unresolved D. Germline CDR1 reads SQVTM; CDR2 reads ANQGSEA. Trimming pared 2 bases from V and 5 bases from J, leaving 8 bases between. This CDR3 region has 12 residues.

A few counts support this clonotype. The gene calls are TRBV4-3 and TRBJ1-2; 8 bases fit TRBD1. CDR1 is LGHNA, CDR2 YSLEER, per germline. The CDR3 consists of 15 residues. After removal of 3 bases from V and 5 bases from J, the junction contained 8 bases not matched to a gene. The CDR3 is CASSQDLDRVYGYTF. Here the CDR3 DNA reads TGCGCCAGCAGCCAGGACCTGGACAGGGTTTATGGCTACACCTTC.

V usage is TRBV19 and J usage is TRBJ2-5; D not resolved. The length of the CDR3 is 16 residues. From germline, CDR1 is LNHDA and CDR2 SQIVND (reference sequence). Trimming took 7 bases from V and 4 from J, leaving 22 bases between them. CDR3 region: CASTSTAWVGAETQYF. The CDR3 DNA sequence: TGTGCCAGTACTTCAACCGCCTGGGTGGGCGCAGAGACCCAGTACTTC.

This clonotype was seen a few times. The J gene is TRBJ2-2, the V gene TRBV14, with a tentative D call TRBD1 (5 bases). Germline CDR1 SGHDN, CDR2 FVKESK. Trimming cost V 0 bases and J 1 base, with 18 bases left between them. The CDR3 has 19 residues. The CDR3 DNA reads TGTGCCAGCAGCCAAGATTATTCTGGGGCCGCCATGAACACCGGGGAGCTGTTTTTT. Protein sequence: CASSQDYSGAAMNTGELFF.

In this sample, this clonotype turned up a few times. The chain couples TRBV10-3 to TRBJ2-1; possible D gene TRBD2, 5 bases. Trimming stripped 0 bases from V and 6 bases from J, with 9 bases between. The CDR3 is made up of 14 amino acids. CDR1 is ENHRY and CDR2 is SYGVKD in the germline V gene. This CDR3 is CAISESLATNEQFF. The CDR3 region has the DNA TGTGCCATCAGTGAGTCCTTAGCGACCAATGAGCAGTTCTTC.

This clonotype has a count of ten or more. The chain employs TRBV7-2 and TRBJ1-5; D is possibly TRBD1 (6 bases). V lost 1 base and J lost 6, with 16 bases in between. CDR1 SGHTA and CDR2 FQGNSA come from the germline V gene. The CDR3 runs 16 residues. The CDR3 here is CASSLVAGAPGQPQHF. The CDR3 DNA reads TGTGCCAGCAGCTTAGTTGCGGGGGCGCCGGGTCAGCCCCAGCATTTT.

This clonotype was observed a few times. This rearrangement joins TRBV7-2 to TRBJ2-1; 9 bases are shared with TRBD2. Unmatched junction bases numbered 10, after V lost 3 bases and J lost 7 bases. CDR1 is SGHTA and CDR2 is FQGNSA in the germline V gene. This CDR3 region has 16 residues. As DNA, the CDR3 is TGTGCCAGCAGCTTGGATGCGCGGGGGGGGTTAAATGAGCAGTTCTTC. The encoded protein is CASSLDARGGLNEQFF.

The chain employs TRBV28 and TRBJ1-1; the D gene is possibly TRBD1 (6 bases). The germline V and J ends were trimmed by 7 bases and 5 bases, with 17 bases remaining between them. CDR3 length: 14 residues. The germline V gene encodes CDR1 MDHEN and CDR2 SYDVKM. The CDR3: CASTERGGRTEAFF. The DNA for the CDR3 is TGTGCCAGCACCGAAAGAGGGGGGCGGACTGAAGCTTTCTTT.

V usage is TRBV6-5 and J usage is TRBJ1-1; 10 positions agree with TRBD1. The length of the CDR3 is 16 residues. V lost 0 bases to trimming and J lost 5 bases; unmatched junction nucleotides: 6. Germline CDR1 is MNHEY and CDR2 is SVGAGI. The CDR3 sequence: CASSYSTGGLMTEAFF. For the CDR3, the DNA is TGTGCCAGCAGTTACTCGACAGGGGGCTTGATGACTGAAGCTTTCTTT.

The chain couples TRBV7-9 to TRBJ2-7, with D perhaps assigned TRBD1 or TRBD2 (5 bases each). The CDR3 is made up of 14 amino acids. Between the trimmed V and J ends, which lost 3 bases and 3 bases, there was a span of 12 bases. Germline loops: CDR1 SEHNR, CDR2 FQNEAQ (reference sequence). CDR3 in amino acids: CASSLGTGNYEQYV. The CDR3 region has the DNA TGTGCCAGCAGCTTGGGGACCGGGAACTACGAGCAGTACGTC.

The chain has TRBV12-3 or TRBV12-4 and TRBJ1-5; 9 nucleotides line up with TRBD1. V lost 5 bases to trimming and J lost 2 bases; unmatched junction nucleotides: 7. CDR3 size: 16 residues. CDR3 nucleotides: TGTGCCAGCAGTCCCGCCACAGGGGGCGGCAATCAGCCCCAGCATTTT. It is translated as CASSPATGGGNQPQHF.

There are a few counts of this clonotype. V and J are TRBV7-9 and TRBJ2-3, with 7 bases fitting TRBD2. With V trimmed by 10 bases and J by 8 bases, 9 bases remained unmatched. The length of the CDR3 is 12 residues. Per germline, CDR1 SEHNR and CDR2 FQNEAQ (reference sequence). CDR3: CATQTSGATQYF. CDR3 coding DNA: TGTGCCACCCAAACCAGCGGGGCTACGCAGTATTTT.

CDR3 sequence reads: CASSYHNLIVGNEQFF. The CDR3 DNA follows: TGTGCCAGCAGTTACCACAACCTTATCGTCGGAAATGAGCAGTTCTTC. The rearrangement uses TRBV6-2 or TRBV6-3 and TRBJ2-1; D not resolved. The germline CDR1 and CDR2 sequences are MNHEY and SVGEGT. The V gene lost 2 bases and the J gene lost 7 bases, with 18 bases spanning the gap. The CDR3 totals 16 residues.

This clonotype came up a few times. The chain links TRBV7-2 to TRBJ2-5, with D unclear. Germline V CDR1 and CDR2: SGHTA, FQGNSA. The CDR3 spans 13 residues. The V end was cut by 3 bases, the J end by 1 base, with 6 bases between. CDR3 protein: CASSLAFQETQYF. The CDR3, as DNA: TGTGCCAGCAGCTTGGCCTTCCAAGAGACCCAGTACTTC.

The chain joins TRBV6-5 to TRBJ1-2, with a tentative D call TRBD1 (6 bases). Germline CDR1 MNHEY, CDR2 SVGAGI. Trimming removed 2 bases at V and 6 bases at J, with 10 bases between. The CDR3 runs to 13 residues. DNA of the CDR3: TGTGCCAGCAGTTACGGGGGCCTCAATGGCTACACCTTC. This translates into CASSYGGLNGYTF.

A remark on this clonotype: It may be a read error: a sequence one base away is much more abundant. CDR3 DNA: TGCAGTGCTACCTATGATATATGGACAAGGGGCAACCTCCACTTT. Protein product: CSATYDIWTRGNLHF. The V call is TRBV20-1, the J call TRBJ1-6; a possible D gene is TRBD1 (5 bases). This CDR3 is 15 amino acids long. In germline, CDR1 is DFQATT, CDR2 SNEGSKA (reference sequence). With 4 bases removed from V and 15 bases from J, the gap between germline ends came to 25 bases.

V and J are TRBV3-1 and TRBJ1-2; 12 nucleotides match TRBD1. Germline V lookup: CDR1 LGHDT, CDR2 YNNKEL (reference sequence). The CDR3 spans 16 residues. After removal of 4 bases from V and 4 bases from J, the junction contained 7 bases not matched to a gene. The CDR3 nucleotides are TGTGCCAGCAGCCCCATACTGGGACAGGGGGCCTATGGCTACACCTTC. This gives the protein CASSPILGQGAYGYTF.

The CDR3 DNA reads TGTGCCAGCAGTGGGACAGAGTACAGCAGGGGCTACACCTTC. Its protein product is CASSGTEYSRGYTF. The rearrangement joins TRBV2 to TRBJ1-2; the D gene is possibly TRBD1 (6 bases). Germline CDR1 is SNHLY and CDR2 is FYNNEI. This CDR3 has 14 residues. The V and J ends lost 4 bases and 8 bases respectively, with 17 bases between them. The full variable domain, rest sourced from reference TRBV2 and TRBJ1-2, is EPEVTQTPSHQVTQMGQEVILRCVPISNHLYFYWYRQILGQKVEFLVSFYNNEISEKSEIFDDQFSVERPDGSNFTLKIRSTKLEDSAMYFCASSGTEYSRGYTFGSGTRLTVV.

This clonotype has only a few counts. V usage is TRBV18 and J usage is TRBJ1-5; 9 nucleotides line up with TRBD1. The CDR3 contains 15 residues. Germline CDR1 reads KGHSH; CDR2 reads LQKENI. V lost 5 bases and J lost 7; bases outside the gene matches: 9. The CDR3 nucleotides are TGTGCCAGCTCATCGGACAGGGGAAGCGGGCAGCCCCAGCATTTT. Translation gives CASSSDRGSGQPQHF.

A few counts support this clonotype. V is TRBV20-1 and J is TRBJ2-1; 10 bases align to TRBD2. This CDR3 has 15 residues. Germline CDR1 and CDR2: DFQATT and SNEGSKA (reference sequence). V was clipped by 5 bases and J by 4 bases; unmatched bases: 8. The DNA for the CDR3 is TGCAGTGCTCCCCCCCTAGCGGGGGTATACAATGAGCAGTTCTTC. Protein product: CSAPPLAGVYNEQFF.

This CDR3 reads CASSLERREKLFF. The CDR3, as DNA: TGTGCCAGCAGCTTGGAAAGAAGAGAAAAACTGTTTTTT. The chain joins TRBV5-6 to TRBJ1-4; D gene uncertain. The length of the CDR3 is 13 residues. Germline assignment: CDR1 SGHDT and CDR2 YYEEEE. V lost 0 bases and J lost 8, with 8 bases in between.

This chain uses TRBV5-1 with TRBJ2-7; no clear D. Germline lookup yields CDR1 SGHRS and CDR2 YFSETQ. Trimming took 0 bases from V and 7 from J, leaving 11 bases between them. The CDR3 sequence is 13 residues long. The CDR3 coding sequence is TGCGCCAGCAGCTTGGCACCAGTGAGGGAGCAGTACTTC. Its protein product is CASSLAPVREQYF.

This clonotype has only a few counts. The V gene is TRBV9, the J gene TRBJ1-2; 9 nucleotides agree with TRBD1. Unmatched junction bases numbered 9, after V lost 1 base and J lost 8 bases. The CDR3 has 15 residues. The germline gives CDR1 SGDLS, CDR2 YYNGEE. The CDR3 loop is CASSVTGTGQWGYTF. CDR3 DNA sequence: TGTGCCAGCAGCGTAACCGGGACAGGGCAGTGGGGCTACACCTTC.